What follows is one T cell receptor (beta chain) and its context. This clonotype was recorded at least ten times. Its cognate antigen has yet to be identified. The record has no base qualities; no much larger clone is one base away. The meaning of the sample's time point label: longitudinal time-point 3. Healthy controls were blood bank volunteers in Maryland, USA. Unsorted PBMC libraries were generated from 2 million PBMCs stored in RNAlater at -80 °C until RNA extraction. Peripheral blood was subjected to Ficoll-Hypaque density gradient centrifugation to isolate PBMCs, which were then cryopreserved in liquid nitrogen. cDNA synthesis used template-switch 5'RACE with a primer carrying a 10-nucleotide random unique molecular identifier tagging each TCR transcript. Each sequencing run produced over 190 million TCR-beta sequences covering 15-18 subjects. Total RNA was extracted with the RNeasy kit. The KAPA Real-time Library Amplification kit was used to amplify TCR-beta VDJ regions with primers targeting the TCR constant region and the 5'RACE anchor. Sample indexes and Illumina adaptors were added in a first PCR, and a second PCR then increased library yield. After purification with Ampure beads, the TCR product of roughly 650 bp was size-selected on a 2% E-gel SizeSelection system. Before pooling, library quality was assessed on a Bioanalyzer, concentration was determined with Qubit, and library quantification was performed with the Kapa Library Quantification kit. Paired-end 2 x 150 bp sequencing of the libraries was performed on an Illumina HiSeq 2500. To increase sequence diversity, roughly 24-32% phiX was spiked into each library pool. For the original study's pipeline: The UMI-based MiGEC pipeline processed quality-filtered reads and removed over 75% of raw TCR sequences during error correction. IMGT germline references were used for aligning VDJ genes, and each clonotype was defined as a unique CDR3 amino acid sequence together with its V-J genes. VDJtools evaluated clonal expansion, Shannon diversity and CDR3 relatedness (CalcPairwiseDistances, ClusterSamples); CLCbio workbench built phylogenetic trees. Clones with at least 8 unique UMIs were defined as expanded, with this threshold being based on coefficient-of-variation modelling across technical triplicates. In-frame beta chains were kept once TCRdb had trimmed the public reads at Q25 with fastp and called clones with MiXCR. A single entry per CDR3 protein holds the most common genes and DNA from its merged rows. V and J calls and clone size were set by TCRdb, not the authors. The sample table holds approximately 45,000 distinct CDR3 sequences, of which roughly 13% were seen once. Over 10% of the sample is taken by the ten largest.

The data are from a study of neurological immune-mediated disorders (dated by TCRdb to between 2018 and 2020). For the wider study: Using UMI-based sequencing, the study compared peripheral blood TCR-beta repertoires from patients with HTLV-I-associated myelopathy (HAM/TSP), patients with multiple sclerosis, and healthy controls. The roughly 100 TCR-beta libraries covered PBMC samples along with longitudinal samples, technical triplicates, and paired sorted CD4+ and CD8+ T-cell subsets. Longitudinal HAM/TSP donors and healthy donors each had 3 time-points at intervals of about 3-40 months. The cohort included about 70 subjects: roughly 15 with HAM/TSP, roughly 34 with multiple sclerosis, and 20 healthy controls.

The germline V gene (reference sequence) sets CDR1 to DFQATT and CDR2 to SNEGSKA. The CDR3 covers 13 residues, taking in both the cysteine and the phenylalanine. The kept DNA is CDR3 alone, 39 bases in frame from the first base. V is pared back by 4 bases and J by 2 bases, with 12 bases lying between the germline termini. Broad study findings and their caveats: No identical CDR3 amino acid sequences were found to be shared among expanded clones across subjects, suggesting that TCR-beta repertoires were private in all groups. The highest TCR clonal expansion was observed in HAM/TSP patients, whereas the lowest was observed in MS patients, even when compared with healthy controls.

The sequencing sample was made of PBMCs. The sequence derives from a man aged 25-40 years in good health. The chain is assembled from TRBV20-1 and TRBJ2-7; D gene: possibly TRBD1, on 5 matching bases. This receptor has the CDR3 CSATETVTYEQYF. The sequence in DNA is TGCAGTGCTACCGAGACAGTGACCTACGAGCAGTACTTC.